This T cell receptor beta chain is from a study of regulatory T cells in long-lasting Graves disease. Study observations and caveats: Persistent-disease Graves' patients showed less TCR diversity than new cases. The study found TRBV28, TRBJ1-2 and TRBJ2-5 favored in persistent disease.

Germline CDR1 reads MNHNS; CDR2 reads SASEGT. The CDR3 runs to 14 residues. Ten or more counts support this clonotype. No antigen is known for it. A junction boundary mismatches the germline segment, possibly from a read error. CDR3-region Arm-PCR and iRepertoire HTBI primers produced the TCR beta libraries. One entry per CDR3 protein results from TCRdb running MiXCR on the multiplex PCR reads. Of about 460,000 distinct CDR3 sequences in the sample, approximately 23% were seen once. Noted time point: persistent/refractory GD, antithyroid drugs over 5 years with positive TRAb. After RNA was extracted from PBMCs, the TCR library was made from it.

This specimen was peripheral blood mononuclear cells (PBMCs), taken when the disease was refractory, from a patient treated with antithyroid drugs. The clonotype comes from a female donor with Graves disease. The rearrangement joins TRBV6-1 to TRBJ1-1, with 11 positions matching TRBD1. CDR3 coding DNA: TGTGCCAGCAGCGAAGGACAGGGGGCGGCTGAAGCTTTCTTT. Residues: CASSEGQGAAEAFF.